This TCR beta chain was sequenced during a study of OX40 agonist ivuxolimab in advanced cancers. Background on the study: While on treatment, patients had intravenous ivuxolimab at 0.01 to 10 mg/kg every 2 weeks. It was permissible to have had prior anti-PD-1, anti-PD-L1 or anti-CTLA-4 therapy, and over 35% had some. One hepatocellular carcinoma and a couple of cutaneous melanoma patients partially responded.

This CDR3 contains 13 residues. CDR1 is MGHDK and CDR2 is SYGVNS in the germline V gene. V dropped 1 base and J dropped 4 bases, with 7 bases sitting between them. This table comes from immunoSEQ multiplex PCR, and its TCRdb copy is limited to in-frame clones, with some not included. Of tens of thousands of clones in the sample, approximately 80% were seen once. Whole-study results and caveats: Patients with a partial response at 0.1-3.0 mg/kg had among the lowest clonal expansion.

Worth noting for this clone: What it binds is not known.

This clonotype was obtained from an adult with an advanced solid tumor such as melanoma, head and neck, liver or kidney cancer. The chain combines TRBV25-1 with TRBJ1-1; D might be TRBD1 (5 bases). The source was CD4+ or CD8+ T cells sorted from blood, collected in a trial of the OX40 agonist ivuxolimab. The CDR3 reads CASSEWGTTEAFF. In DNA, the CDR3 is TGTGCCAGCAGTGAATGGGGGACCACTGAAGCTTTCTTT.